This TCR beta chain comes out of a study of shared clonotypes between healthy human individuals. At the level of the study: Researchers assigned three CD4 naive, three CD4 memory, two CD8 naive and one CD8 memory plate to each donor.

The CDR3 length is 17 residues. Per germline, CDR1 KGHSH and CDR2 LQKENI. V shed 2 bases and J 7 bases; nucleotides not matched to a gene: 6. The table came from immunoSEQ multiplex PCR; TCRdb's copy has only in-frame clones and leaves some out. The data hold 760,000 or so clones, with just over 95% observed a single time. Naive CD8 isolation took CD45RO-negative cells positively selected for CCR7 and excluded terminally differentiated effector memory CD45RA+ cells. Material: naive CD8+ T cells sorted from blood. The receptor comes from a man in his thirties or forties in good health. The V and J genes are TRBV18 and TRBJ2-2, with 14 bases matching TRBD2. The CDR3 here is CASSPTGTSGSNGELFF. CDR3 bases: TGTGCCAGCTCACCAACCGGGACTAGCGGGAGCAACGGGGAGCTGTTTTTT. Based on the CDR3 plus reference TRBV18 and TRBJ2-2, the full variable domain is NAGVMQNPRHLVRRRGQEARLRCSPMKGHSHVYWYRQLPEEGLKFMVYLQKENIIDESGMPKERFSAEFPKEGPSILRIQQVVRGDSAAYFCASSPTGTSGSNGELFFGEGSRLTVL.